Included here is one T cell receptor beta chain sequence, with context. Primed by a sample-barcoded 5' primer and a J-beta primer mix, a second PCR proceeded for roughly 7 to 12 cycles. Using its own MiXCR run on the 5' RACE reads, TCRdb lists one record per CDR3 protein. The sample shows hundreds of thousands of distinct CDR3 sequences, roughly half of them seen only once. These data belong to a study of blood T cells in healthy people across ages. The clonotype was recovered from a woman older than 75 in good health. Sequencing was done on a sample of blood.

The CDR3 sequence: CASSLAREGVAFF. DNA for the CDR3: TGCGCCAGCAGCTTGGCCAGGGAAGGAGTAGCTTTCTTT. The genes are TRBV5-1 and TRBJ1-1; tentative D call: TRBD1 (5 bases). The V end lost 0 bases, the J end lost 10 bases, and 13 bases lay between the germline ends. CDR1 and CDR2 from the germline V gene are SGHRS and YFSETQ. The CDR3 has 13 amino acids. Combining the CDR3 with reference TRBV5-1 and TRBJ1-1 gives the whole variable domain KAGVTQTPRYLIKTRGQQVTLSCSPISGHRSVSWYQQTPGQGLQFLFEYFSETQRNKGNFPGRFSGRQFSNSRSEMNVSTLELGDSALYLCASSLAREGVAFFGQGTRLTVV.